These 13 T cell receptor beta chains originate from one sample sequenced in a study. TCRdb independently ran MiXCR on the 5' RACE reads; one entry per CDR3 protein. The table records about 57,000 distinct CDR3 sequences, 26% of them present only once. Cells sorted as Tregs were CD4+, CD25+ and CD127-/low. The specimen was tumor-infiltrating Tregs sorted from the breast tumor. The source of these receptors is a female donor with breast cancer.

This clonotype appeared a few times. In nucleotides, the CDR3 is TGTGCCAGCAGCGTATTTAGTACGGCTACCTCTAACCACGAGCAGTACTTC. Translating it yields CASSVFSTATSNHEQYF. The rearrangement uses TRBV9 and TRBJ2-7; no definite D call. V gave up 1 base and J gave up 5 bases, with 22 bases separating them. CDR1 and CDR2 from the germline V gene are SGDLS and YYNGEE. The CDR3 consists of 17 residues.

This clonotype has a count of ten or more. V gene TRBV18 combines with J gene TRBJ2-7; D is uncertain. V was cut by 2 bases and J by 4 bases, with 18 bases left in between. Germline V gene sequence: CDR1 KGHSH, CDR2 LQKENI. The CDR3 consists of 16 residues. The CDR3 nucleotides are TGTGCCAGCTCACCAACCCGTTTAGACGGTGGGTACGAGCAGTACTTC. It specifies CASSPTRLDGGYEQYF.

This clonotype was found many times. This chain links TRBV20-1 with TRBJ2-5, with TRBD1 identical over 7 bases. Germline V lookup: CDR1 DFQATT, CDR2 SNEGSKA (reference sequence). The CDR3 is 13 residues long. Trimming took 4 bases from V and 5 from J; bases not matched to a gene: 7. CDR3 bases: TGCAGTGCTAAAGGGGACAGAAGGGAGACCCAGTACTTC. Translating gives CSAKGDRRETQYF.

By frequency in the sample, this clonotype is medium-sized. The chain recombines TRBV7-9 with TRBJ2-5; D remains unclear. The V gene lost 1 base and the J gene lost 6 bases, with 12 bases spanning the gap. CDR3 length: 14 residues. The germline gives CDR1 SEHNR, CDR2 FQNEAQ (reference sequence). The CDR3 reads CASSLEGGSQTQYF. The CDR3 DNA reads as TGTGCCAGCAGCTTAGAGGGCGGTTCCCAGACCCAGTACTTC. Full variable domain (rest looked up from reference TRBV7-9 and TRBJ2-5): DTGVSQNPRHKITKRGQNVTFRCDPISEHNRLYWYRQTLGQGPEFLTYFQNEAQLEKSRLLSDRFSAERPKGSFSTLEIQRTEQGDSAMYLCASSLEGGSQTQYFGPGTRLLVL.

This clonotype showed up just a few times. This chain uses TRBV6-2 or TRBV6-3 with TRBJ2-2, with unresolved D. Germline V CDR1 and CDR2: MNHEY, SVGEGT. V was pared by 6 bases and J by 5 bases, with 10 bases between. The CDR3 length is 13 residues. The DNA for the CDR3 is TGTGCCAGCAGCCCCCTGTTTACCGGGGAGCTGTTTTTT. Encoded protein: CASSPLFTGELFF.

The CDR3 DNA follows: TGTGCCAGCAGTTTCGACTCCCGGGCCGGGGAGCTGTTTTTT. Amino acid sequence: CASSFDSRAGELFF. V is TRBV28 and J is TRBJ2-2; D is unclear. CDR1 is MDHEN and CDR2 is SYDVKM in the germline V gene. The CDR3 contains 14 residues. The V end was cut by 3 bases, the J end by 6 bases, with 11 bases between.

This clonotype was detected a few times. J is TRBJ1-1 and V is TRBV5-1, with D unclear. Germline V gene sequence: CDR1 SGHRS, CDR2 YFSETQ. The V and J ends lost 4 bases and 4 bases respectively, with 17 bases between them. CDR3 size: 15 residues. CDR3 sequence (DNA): TGCGCCAGCAGCCAATTACAGAGTGGAGCCACTGAAGCTTTCTTT. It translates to CASSQLQSGATEAFF.

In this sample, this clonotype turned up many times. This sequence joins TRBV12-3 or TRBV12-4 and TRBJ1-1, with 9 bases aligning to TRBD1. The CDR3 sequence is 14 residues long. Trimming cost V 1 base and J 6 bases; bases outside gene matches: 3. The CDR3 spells CASSLGTGVSEAFF. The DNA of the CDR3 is TGTGCCAGCAGTTTAGGGACAGGGGTGTCTGAAGCTTTCTTT.

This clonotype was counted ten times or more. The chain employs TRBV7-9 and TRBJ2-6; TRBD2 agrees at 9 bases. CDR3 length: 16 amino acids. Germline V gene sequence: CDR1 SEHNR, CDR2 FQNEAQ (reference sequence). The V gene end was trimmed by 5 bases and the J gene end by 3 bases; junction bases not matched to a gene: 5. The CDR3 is CASSNSGRSGANVLTF. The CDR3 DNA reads TGTGCCAGCAGCAATAGCGGGAGAAGTGGGGCCAACGTCCTGACTTTC.

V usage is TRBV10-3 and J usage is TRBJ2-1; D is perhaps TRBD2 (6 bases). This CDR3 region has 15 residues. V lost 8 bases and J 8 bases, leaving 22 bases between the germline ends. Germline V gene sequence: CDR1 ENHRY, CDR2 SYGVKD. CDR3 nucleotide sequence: TGTGCCATCCAGTTAAAGGCTAGCGCACACGATGAGCAGTTCTTC. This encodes CAIQLKASAHDEQFF.

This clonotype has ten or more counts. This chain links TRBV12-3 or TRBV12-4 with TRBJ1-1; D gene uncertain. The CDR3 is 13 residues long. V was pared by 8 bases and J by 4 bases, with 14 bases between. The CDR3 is CASENRGGTEAFF. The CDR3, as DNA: TGTGCCAGCGAAAACCGGGGAGGCACTGAAGCTTTCTTT.

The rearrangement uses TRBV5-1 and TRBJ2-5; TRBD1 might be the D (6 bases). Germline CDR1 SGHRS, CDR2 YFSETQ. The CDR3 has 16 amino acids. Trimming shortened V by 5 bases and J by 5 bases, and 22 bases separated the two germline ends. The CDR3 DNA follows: TGCGCCAGCAGGGTCGCTTCGGCAGGGGCGTCCGAGACCCAGTACTTC. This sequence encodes CASRVASAGASETQYF.

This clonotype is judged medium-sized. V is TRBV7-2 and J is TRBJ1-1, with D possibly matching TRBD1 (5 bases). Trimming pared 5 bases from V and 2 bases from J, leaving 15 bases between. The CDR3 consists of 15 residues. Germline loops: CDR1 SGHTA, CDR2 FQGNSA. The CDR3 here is CASSPALDRNTEAFF. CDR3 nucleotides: TGTGCCAGCAGCCCGGCTCTTGACAGAAACACTGAAGCTTTCTTT.